This TCR beta chain derives from a study of control samples from healthy donors and cancer patients. This CDR3 is built from 13 residues. Germline CDR1 reads SQVTM; CDR2 reads ANQGSEA. Sequencing used immunoSEQ multiplex PCR; TCRdb keeps in-frame clones, though not all of them. The sample consists of about 20,000 clones, around nine tenths of them appearing once. The sequencing sample was made of PBMCs. The clonotype originates from a woman in her sixties or seventies with head and neck cancer. V usage is TRBV29-1 and J usage is TRBJ1-4; 8 positions match TRBD1. The CDR3 here is CSFRGQTNEKLFF. The DNA for the CDR3 is TGCAGTTTCAGGGGGCAGACTAATGAAAAACTGTTTTTT. The full variable domain, in which reference TRBV29-1 and TRBJ1-4 provide the parts outside the CDR3, is SAVISQKPSRDICQRGTSLTIQCQVDSQVTMMFWYRQQPGQSLTLIATANQGSEATYESGFVIDKFPISRPNLTFSTLTVSNMSPEDSSIYLCSFRGQTNEKLFFGSGTQLSVL.